The 20 T cell receptor beta chains reported below all come from one sample, sequenced in a study of Graves' ophthalmopathy and Graves' hyperthyroidism. The sequenced template was RNA, covering the TCR beta CDR3 region. Investigators did first-round RT-PCR with HTBI primers, then second-round multiplex PCR. A single record per CDR3 protein comes from TCRdb applying MiXCR to the multiplex PCR reads. This table holds approximately 150,000 distinct CDR3 sequences, roughly two fifths found once. The sequencing sample was made of peripheral blood. All receptors derive from a man aged 25 to 40 with Graves' ophthalmopathy.

This clonotype was seen only a few times. V and J are TRBV7-8 and TRBJ2-5, with TRBD2 as a possible D gene (5 bases). The CDR3 is 15 residues long. Germline V lookup: CDR1 SGHVS, CDR2 FQNEAQ. Trimming stripped 0 bases from V and 7 bases from J, with 15 bases between. The chain's CDR3 is CASSLAASWDGTQYF. The CDR3 region has the DNA TGTGCCAGCAGCTTAGCGGCTAGCTGGGATGGGACCCAGTACTTC.

This clonotype was detected many times. The rearrangement uses TRBV14 and TRBJ1-6; the D is unclear. Germline V gene data show CDR1 as SGHDN and CDR2 as FVKESK. The CDR3 totals 15 residues. V lost 0 bases and J lost 7, with 10 bases in between. The CDR3 DNA follows: TGTGCCAGCAGCCAAGATCCGGGTGGGAATTCACCCCTCCACTTT. Protein product: CASSQDPGGNSPLHF.

The chain uses TRBV6-1 and TRBJ2-7; D is unresolved. Germline V lookup: CDR1 MNHNS, CDR2 SASEGT. The length of the CDR3 is 14 residues. V was cut by 1 base and J by 0 bases, with 7 bases left in between. DNA of the CDR3: TGTGCCAGCAGTGAAGGACAAATCTCCTACGAGCAGTACTTC. As protein: CASSEGQISYEQYF.

The chain is built from TRBV12-3 or TRBV12-4 and TRBJ2-7; 8 bases map to TRBD2. CDR3 length: 20 residues. The V segment lost 3 bases and the J segment 1 base; nucleotides outside the gene matches: 20. CDR3 residues: CASSFSLTEAAGEKSYEQYF. CDR3 in DNA: TGTGCCAGCAGTTTTTCCCTGACAGAAGCAGCGGGAGAGAAATCCTACGAGCAGTACTTC.

This clonotype was seen ten or more times. This chain links TRBV11-1 with TRBJ1-1; unclear D gene. Trimming stripped 3 bases from V and 2 bases from J, with 22 bases between. Germline V gene sequence: CDR1 SGHAT, CDR2 FQDESV (reference sequence). The CDR3 is made up of 18 amino acids. CDR3 amino acids: CASSLGIGGRALNTEAFF. The CDR3 DNA sequence: TGTGCCAGCAGCTTGGGTATCGGTGGGAGGGCGCTTAACACTGAAGCTTTCTTT.

This clonotype was detected ten times or more. The genes are TRBV11-1 and TRBJ2-1; 15 nucleotides agree with TRBD2. Trimming took 8 bases from V and 4 from J; bases not matched to a gene: 9. CDR1 and CDR2 from the germline V gene are SGHAT and FQDESV (reference sequence). The CDR3 runs 17 residues. The CDR3 protein is CASGGLAGGLKYNEQFF. CDR3 coding DNA: TGTGCCAGCGGCGGACTAGCGGGAGGGCTTAAGTACAATGAGCAGTTCTTC.

The gene calls are TRBV6-2 or TRBV6-3 and TRBJ2-5; 9 positions match TRBD2. Germline V gene data show CDR1 as MNHEY and CDR2 as SVGEGT. J lost 4 bases, V lost 2 bases, and 20 bases had no gene match. The CDR3 extends over 20 amino acids. CDR3 bases: TGTGCCAGCAGTTACGTCCGGACTAGCGACCGTCCTAAGGGTGGAGAGACCCAGTACTTC. Protein sequence: CASSYVRTSDRPKGGETQYF.

Ten or more counts support this clonotype. The chain combines TRBV18 with TRBJ1-1; 9 positions match TRBD1. The germline V gene encodes CDR1 KGHSH and CDR2 LQKENI. Trimming took 6 bases from V and 1 from J; bases not matched to a gene: 6. This CDR3 is 15 amino acids long. Here the CDR3 reads CASSRGTGSNTEAFF. In DNA, the CDR3 is TGTGCCAGCTCCCGCGGGACAGGGTCGAACACTGAAGCTTTCTTT.

This clonotype was recorded at least ten times. The genes are TRBV19 and TRBJ2-7; D possibly uses TRBD1 or TRBD2 (7 bases each). V lost 3 bases and J lost 4, with 13 bases in between. Germline CDR1 reads LNHDA; CDR2 reads SQIVND (reference sequence). The CDR3 has 14 amino acids. In DNA form, the CDR3 reads TGTGCCAGTAGTATTGGCCAGGGGGGGTACGAGCAGTACTTC. This gives the protein CASSIGQGGYEQYF.

The rearrangement joins TRBV12-3 or TRBV12-4 to TRBJ1-3; unclear D gene. There are 15 residues in the CDR3. The germline V and J ends were trimmed by 4 bases and 0 bases, with 10 bases remaining between them. For the CDR3, the DNA is TGTGCCAGCAGTTCCCCGATTGGCTCTGGAAACACCATATATTTT. This gives the protein CASSSPIGSGNTIYF.

This clonotype was observed many times. This rearrangement joins TRBV19 to TRBJ2-7, with 8 bases identical to TRBD1. The trim removed 7 bases at V and 6 bases at J, leaving 8 bases unmatched. Germline lookup yields CDR1 LNHDA and CDR2 SQIVND (reference sequence). This CDR3 has 13 amino acids. CDR3 coding DNA: TGTGCCAGTACTGAGACAGGGGAGCTCGAGCAGTACTTC. Translating it yields CASTETGELEQYF.

This clonotype has at least ten counts. This sequence joins TRBV6-5 and TRBJ1-1, with TRBD1 as a possible D gene (5 bases). V was clipped by 4 bases and J by 4 bases, with 16 bases between them. The length of the CDR3 is 15 residues. In germline, CDR1 is MNHEY, CDR2 SVGAGI. This chain's CDR3 is CASSLATGVITEAFF. In nucleotides, the CDR3 is TGTGCCAGCAGTTTGGCAACGGGGGTAATCACTGAAGCTTTCTTT.

The chain recombines TRBV20-1 with TRBJ2-2; 13 bases agree with TRBD2. The germline V gene has CDR1 DFQATT and CDR2 SNEGSKA (reference sequence). CDR3 size: 15 residues. The V and J ends lost 5 bases and 5 bases, in that order; junction bases with no gene match: 5. As DNA, the CDR3 is TGCAGTGCTGGACGACTAGCGGGAGGAACCGGGGAGCTGTTTTTT. It yields the protein CSAGRLAGGTGELFF.

This clonotype was counted many times. V usage is TRBV7-9 and J usage is TRBJ2-7; D gene unclear. The V gene's germline CDR1 is SEHNR and CDR2 FQNEAQ (reference sequence). V lost 1 base to trimming and J lost 4 bases, with 5 bases between them. The CDR3 contains 12 residues. The CDR3 reads CASSLGKYEQYF. The DNA for the CDR3 is TGTGCCAGCAGCTTAGGAAAATACGAGCAGTACTTC.

CDR3 region: CASSFEGHTIYF. CDR3 nucleotides: TGTGCCAGCAGTTTCGAGGGCCACACCATATATTTT. The chain joins TRBV12-3 or TRBV12-4 to TRBJ1-3; D not resolved. The CDR3 is made up of 12 amino acids. The V gene lost 3 bases and the J gene lost 8 bases, with 8 bases spanning the gap.

The rearrangement uses TRBV28 and TRBJ2-7; possible D gene TRBD2, 6 bases. This CDR3 comprises 13 residues. The V end lost 6 bases, the J end lost 4 bases, and 13 bases lay between the germline ends. Germline V gene lookup returns CDR1 MDHEN and CDR2 SYDVKM. CDR3 nucleotides: TGTGCCAGCAGGCGGGGCCGATTATACGAGCAGTACTTC. Encoded protein: CASRRGRLYEQYF.

The sample holds many counts of this clonotype. This sequence joins TRBV18 and TRBJ1-2, with D possibly TRBD1 on 5 matching bases. V lost 3 bases and J lost 1, with 9 bases in between. This CDR3 is 14 amino acids long. Looked up from germline, CDR1 is KGHSH and CDR2 is LQKENI. The CDR3 DNA reads TGTGCCAGCTCACCTCCGACAGTTAACTATGGCTACACCTTC. Translation: CASSPPTVNYGYTF.

The chain is built from TRBV6-1 and TRBJ2-2, with TRBD2 matching 10 bases. Germline CDR1 reads MNHNS; CDR2 reads SASEGT. V was pared by 7 bases and J by 2 bases, with 7 bases of the junction left unmatched. The CDR3 totals 16 residues. The CDR3 bases are TGTGCCAGCATGGATAGGACTAGCGGTAACACCGGGGAGCTGTTTTTT. Amino acids: CASMDRTSGNTGELFF.

This clonotype was seen ten or more times. The chain combines TRBV20-1 with TRBJ1-2, with D tentatively TRBD1 (6 bases). The CDR3 consists of 11 residues. Germline CDR1 reads DFQATT; CDR2 reads SNEGSKA (reference sequence). In DNA, the CDR3 is TGCAACGCACCAGGGGACTATGGCTACACCTTC. It translates to CNAPGDYGYTF.

The gene calls are TRBV28 and TRBJ2-2; 7 bases line up with TRBD1. CDR3 length: 14 amino acids. CDR1 MDHEN and CDR2 SYDVKM come from the germline V gene. V lost 6 bases to trimming and J lost 6 bases; unmatched junction nucleotides: 7. Here the CDR3 DNA reads TGTGCCAGCAGGCACAGGGGAATGGCCGGGGAGCTGTTTTTT. Its translation is CASRHRGMAGELFF. Complete variable domain (other parts from reference TRBV28 and TRBJ2-2): DVKVTQSSRYLVKRTGEKVFLECVQDMDHENMFWYRQDPGLGLRLIYFSYDVKMKEKGDIPEGYSVSREKKERFSLILESASTNQTSMYLCASRHRGMAGELFFGEGSRLTVL.